These 32 T cell receptor beta chains were sequenced from one sample in a study of shared clonotypes between healthy human individuals. TCRdb's table, derived via immunoSEQ multiplex PCR, lists solely in-frame clones and lacks some. This sample has 2 million to 2.5 million clones, with 85% to 95% found just once. Sequencing used naive CD4+ T cells from PBMCs. The subset denotes: CD45RA+ positively selected. These receptor sequences come from a young man in good health. Some clones in this sample may be carry-over from other donors' samples.

The V and J genes are TRBV29-1 and TRBJ2-1, with TRBD2 matching over 9 bases. Per the germline V gene, CDR1 is SQVTM and CDR2 is ANQGSEA. Losses at the gene ends were 4 bases for V and 7 bases for J; bases not matched to a gene: 2. The CDR3 totals 12 residues. CDR3 bases: TGCAGCGTTGGGCGGGGGGGGAATGAGCAGTTCTTC. Translating gives CSVGRGGNEQFF.

The chain combines TRBV28 with TRBJ2-7; no clear D gene. The germline V gene has CDR1 MDHEN and CDR2 SYDVKM. CDR3 length: 13 amino acids. V lost 4 bases, J lost 2 bases, and 9 bases lay in between. The CDR3 sequence: CASSSLSPYEQYF. CDR3 coding DNA: TGTGCCAGCAGTTCTCTCTCCCCCTACGAGCAGTACTTC.

The V and J genes are TRBV19 and TRBJ2-7, with TRBD1 matching over 9 bases. Germline V gives CDR1 LNHDA, CDR2 SQIVND (reference sequence). The J segment lost 6 bases and the V segment lost 3 bases, leaving 6 bases of the junction unmatched. CDR3 length equals 14 residues. The CDR3 loop is CASSIRDRAPEQYF. CDR3 nucleotide sequence: TGTGCCAGTAGTATCCGGGACAGGGCGCCCGAGCAGTACTTC.

The CDR3 region is CASSFVGASTPTEQYF. CDR3 DNA: TGTGCCAGCAGCTTCGTAGGGGCCTCCACCCCTACAGAGCAGTACTTC. J is TRBJ2-7 and V is TRBV7-3; a possible D gene is TRBD1 (5 bases). The V gene lost 3 bases and the J gene lost 7 bases, with 22 bases spanning the gap. This CDR3 spans 16 amino acids. From germline, CDR1 is SGHTA and CDR2 FQGTGA.

DNA for the CDR3: TGTGCCAGCAGCTCGGCTACACCTAACTATGGCTACACCTTC. Translated: CASSSATPNYGYTF. This chain links TRBV5-6 with TRBJ1-2; no firm D call. Between the trimmed V and J ends, which lost 3 bases and 0 bases, there was a span of 9 bases. Germline V CDR1 and CDR2: SGHDT, YYEEEE. The CDR3 is 14 amino acids.

V gene TRBV29-1 combines with J gene TRBJ1-3; maybe TRBD1 (6 bases). Looked up from germline, CDR1 is SQVTM and CDR2 is ANQGSEA. V gave up 4 bases and J gave up 1 base, with 11 bases separating them. The CDR3 runs to 14 residues. CDR3 DNA sequence: TGCAGCGTTGCAGGGGCGATTTCTGGAAACACCATATATTTT. Its protein product is CSVAGAISGNTIYF.

The chain employs TRBV28 and TRBJ2-1, with 8 bases aligning to TRBD2. Per germline, CDR1 MDHEN and CDR2 SYDVKM. CDR3 length equals 18 residues. Unmatched junction bases numbered 20, after V lost 5 bases and J lost 8 bases. CDR3 DNA sequence: TGTGCCAGCAGTCCCATCTGGCGGGGGGCCCACTTTAGCGATGAGCAGTTCTTC. Translation gives CASSPIWRGAHFSDEQFF.

This clone appeared a few times. V and J are TRBV25-1 and TRBJ1-5; TRBD1 is a possible D gene (6 bases). Trimming took 3 bases from V and 0 from J, leaving 9 bases between them. The CDR3 is 15 amino acids. Germline CDR1 reads MGHDK; CDR2 reads SYGVNS. The CDR3 coding sequence is TGTGCCAGCAGTGATGGGGGCTATAGCAATCAGCCCCAGCATTTT. Translating gives CASSDGGYSNQPQHF.

The sample holds one count of this clone. This chain uses TRBV28 with TRBJ1-1; a weak D match, TRBD1 (6 bases). The CDR3 runs to 14 residues. Trimming took 8 bases from V and 5 from J, leaving 18 bases between them. Germline CDR1 and CDR2: MDHEN and SYDVKM. The CDR3 region has the DNA TGTGCCAGCTCATTAACAGGGAAGTTTACTGAAGCTTTCTTT. It yields the protein CASSLTGKFTEAFF.

V is TRBV5-1 and J is TRBJ2-1; D is possibly TRBD1 or TRBD2 (5 bases each). Germline V gene data show CDR1 as SGHRS and CDR2 as YFSETQ. V was cut by 2 bases and J by 15 bases, with 18 bases left in between. This CDR3 region has 13 residues. The CDR3 region has the DNA TGCGCCAGCAGCTTCGGCCAACCGGGGCCCGGGTTCTTC. Its protein product is CASSFGQPGPGFF. Based on the CDR3 plus reference TRBV5-1 and TRBJ2-1, the full variable domain is KAGVTQTPRYLIKTRGQQVTLSCSPISGHRSVSWYQQTPGQGLQFLFEYFSETQRNKGNFPGRFSGRQFSNSRSEMNVSTLELGDSALYLCASSFGQPGPGFFGPGTRLTVL.

The V call is TRBV7-2, the J call TRBJ2-7; the D gene could be TRBD1 or TRBD2 (5 bases each). The CDR3 is 13 residues long. In germline, CDR1 is SGHTA, CDR2 FQGNSA. V was cut by 5 bases and J by 3 bases, with 11 bases left in between. The CDR3 bases are TGTGCCAGCAGCACCCGGGACGGCTACGAGCAGTACTTC. The encoded protein is CASSTRDGYEQYF.

This chain links TRBV9 with TRBJ1-1, with unresolved D. Germline loops: CDR1 SGDLS, CDR2 YYNGEE. V was shortened by 0 bases and J by 1 base, with 10 bases between the two germline ends. The CDR3 sequence is 15 residues long. The CDR3 region has the DNA TGTGCCAGCAGCGTAGCCCCGACTTCGAACACTGAAGCTTTCTTT. Translating it yields CASSVAPTSNTEAFF.

This chain connects TRBV6-1 to TRBJ1-1; no firm D call. Trimming took off 4 bases at V and 4 bases at J, with 16 bases between the two ends. Germline V gives CDR1 MNHNS, CDR2 SASEGT. This CDR3 comprises 15 residues. As DNA, the CDR3 is TGTGCCAGCAGTGCGAGGCAAAATCGGGGCACTGAAGCTTTCTTT. Amino acids: CASSARQNRGTEAFF.

The chain couples TRBV15 to TRBJ1-1; D is possibly TRBD1 (6 bases). CDR1 is LNHNV and CDR2 is YYDKDF in the germline V gene (reference sequence). V lost 1 base, J lost 4 bases, and 7 bases lay in between. CDR3 length: 13 amino acids. CDR3 protein: CATSRGDTTEAFF. The CDR3 region has the DNA TGTGCCACCAGCAGAGGGGACACCACTGAAGCTTTCTTT.

Regarding this clone: A read error may produce the germline difference seen at one junction end. The rearrangement joins TRBV7-9 to TRBJ2-1; D gene ambiguous. The germline gives CDR1 SEHNR, CDR2 FQNEAQ (reference sequence). The CDR3 totals 14 residues. CDR3 DNA sequence: TGTGCGAGCACCGACGGAAGCTCCTACAATGAGCAGTTCTTC. Residues: CASTDGSSYNEQFF.

Turning to this clone: Other DNA sequences in this sample translate to the same CDR3. V gene TRBV28 combines with J gene TRBJ2-7, with 12 positions matching TRBD2. CDR1 is MDHEN and CDR2 is SYDVKM in the germline V gene. The CDR3 spans 14 residues. Trimming took 5 bases from V and 2 from J; bases not matched to a gene: 1. The CDR3, as DNA: TGTGCCAGCAGTCTAGCGGGAGGGGCCTACGAGCAGTACTTC. It is translated as CASSLAGGAYEQYF.

CDR3 DNA: TGTGCCAGCAGCCGCCGGGACTTCAACACCGGGGAGCTGTTTTTT. This gives the protein CASSRRDFNTGELFF. The rearrangement uses TRBV4-2 and TRBJ2-2; D might be TRBD2 (6 bases). Trimming took off 4 bases at V and 2 bases at J, with 11 bases between the two ends. CDR1 and CDR2 (germline): LGHNA, YNFKEQ. The CDR3 extends over 15 amino acids.

The chain couples TRBV7-2 to TRBJ2-7, with 9 bases lining up with TRBD1. V lost 1 base to trimming and J lost 4 bases; unmatched junction nucleotides: 5. Germline loops: CDR1 SGHTA, CDR2 FQGNSA. This CDR3 has 15 amino acids. The CDR3 reads CASSLDGQGLYEQYF. DNA for the CDR3: TGTGCCAGCAGCTTAGACGGACAGGGGCTTTACGAGCAGTACTTC.

This rearrangement joins TRBV19 to TRBJ2-2; D gene unclear. Trimming removed 1 base from V and 4 bases from J, with 13 bases in between. Germline CDR1 LNHDA, CDR2 SQIVND (reference sequence). This CDR3 spans 16 amino acids. The CDR3 spells CASSIASLRTTGELFF. The CDR3 nucleotides are TGTGCCAGTAGTATAGCCAGTTTGCGGACCACCGGGGAGCTGTTTTTT.

The genes are TRBV7-6 and TRBJ2-3; maybe TRBD2 (5 bases). Looked up from germline, CDR1 is SGHVS and CDR2 is FNYEAQ. CDR3 size: 17 residues. Trimming removed 3 bases at V and 0 bases at J, with 16 bases between. CDR3 nucleotides: TGTGCCAGCAGCTTGACCGGAAGCGGATCTAGCACAGATACGCAGTATTTT. Protein product: CASSLTGSGSSTDTQYF.

The gene calls are TRBV6-6 and TRBJ2-3; 11 bases are shared with TRBD2. This CDR3 region has 16 residues. The J segment lost 2 bases and the V segment lost 6 bases, leaving 7 bases of the junction unmatched. The germline V gene has CDR1 MNHNY and CDR2 SVGAGI (reference sequence). This chain's CDR3 is CASSLGLADNTDTQYF. CDR3 nucleotide sequence: TGTGCCAGCAGCCTGGGACTAGCGGATAACACAGATACGCAGTATTTT.

In regard to this clone: The sample contains more than one DNA sequence encoding this CDR3. The rearrangement links TRBV5-1 to TRBJ2-3; the D gene is possibly TRBD2 (5 bases). This CDR3 contains 13 residues. Germline V gene sequence: CDR1 SGHRS, CDR2 YFSETQ. Trimming took off 7 bases at V and 3 bases at J, with 12 bases between the two ends. The CDR3 region is CASRESGTDTQYF. The CDR3 DNA sequence: TGCGCCAGCCGGGAATCCGGAACAGATACGCAGTATTTT.

J is TRBJ2-1 and V is TRBV5-1; the D is unclear. Germline assignment: CDR1 SGHRS and CDR2 YFSETQ. The CDR3 is 14 residues long. V lost 7 bases and J lost 0, with 11 bases in between. DNA of the CDR3: TGCGCCAGCCGAGAACAGAGCTCCTACAATGAGCAGTTCTTC. Its protein is CASREQSSYNEQFF.

The chain couples TRBV5-1 to TRBJ2-1; 9 bases are a match to TRBD2. The CDR3 spans 17 residues. V lost 5 bases and J lost 6; bases outside the gene matches: 15. Germline values: CDR1 SGHRS, CDR2 YFSETQ. The CDR3 loop is CASRSPGREGRANEQFF. The CDR3 DNA reads as TGCGCCAGCAGGTCGCCAGGGCGGGAGGGCCGGGCCAATGAGCAGTTCTTC.

This chain joins TRBV28 and TRBJ2-7; tentative D call: TRBD1 (8 bases). This CDR3 spans 15 amino acids. V lost 3 bases and J 6 bases, leaving 18 bases between the germline ends. CDR1 is MDHEN, CDR2 SYDVKM, per germline. The CDR3 spells CASSLPRTGGVEQYF. CDR3 nucleotide sequence: TGTGCCAGCAGTTTGCCTCGCACAGGGGGGGTCGAGCAGTACTTC.

The rearrangement uses TRBV6-6 and TRBJ2-7; 7 nucleotides align to TRBD1. This CDR3 comprises 14 residues. V was clipped by 0 bases and J by 7 bases; unmatched bases: 6. The germline CDR1 and CDR2 sequences are MNHNY and SVGAGI (reference sequence). The CDR3 spells CASSYSSTGQEQYF. The CDR3 nucleotides are TGTGCCAGCAGTTACTCGAGTACGGGACAGGAGCAGTACTTC.

Details on this clone: Other DNA sequences within the sample encode an identical CDR3. The gene calls are TRBV2 and TRBJ2-3; TRBD1 might be the D (5 bases). Germline V CDR1 and CDR2: SNHLY, FYNNEI. The CDR3 runs 14 residues. V lost 2 bases, J lost 0 bases, and 6 bases lay in between. CDR3 region: CASSEQGSTDTQYF. The CDR3, as DNA: TGTGCCAGCAGTGAACAGGGTAGCACAGATACGCAGTATTTT.

V is TRBV7-3 and J is TRBJ2-2, with 8 bases that match TRBD2. The CDR3 totals 14 residues. CDR1 and CDR2 from the germline V gene are SGHTA and FQGTGA. V shed 0 bases and J 6 bases; nucleotides not matched to a gene: 0. CDR3 sequence (DNA): TGTGCCAGCAGCTTAACCGGGAGGGCCGGGGAGCTGTTTTTT. Encoded protein: CASSLTGRAGELFF.

The chain recombines TRBV6-6 with TRBJ2-6; D unclear. Per the germline V gene, CDR1 is MNHNY and CDR2 is SVGAGI (reference sequence). V shed 0 bases and J shed 3 bases, with 3 bases lying between them. This CDR3 has 14 amino acids. The CDR3 DNA reads TGTGCCAGCAGTTACTCGAATGGGGCCAACGTCCTGACTTTC. As protein: CASSYSNGANVLTF.

In this sample, this clone turned up once. This chain uses TRBV5-1 with TRBJ1-2; TRBD1 aligns across 8 bases. Germline assignment: CDR1 SGHRS and CDR2 YFSETQ. The junction had 11 bases not matched to a gene; V was cut back by 6 bases and J by 4 bases. There are 15 residues in the CDR3. The CDR3 sequence: CASKRTGSFGYGYTF. CDR3 coding DNA: TGCGCCAGCAAGAGGACAGGGAGTTTTGGCTATGGCTACACCTTC.

The J gene is TRBJ1-2, the V gene TRBV19, with D perhaps TRBD1 (5 bases). The germline V and J ends were trimmed by 2 bases and 6 bases, with 19 bases remaining between them. This CDR3 contains 16 residues. Germline V gene data show CDR1 as LNHDA and CDR2 as SQIVND (reference sequence). The CDR3 nucleotides are TGTGCCAGTAGTATAACATCTCCGGGACCTAAAGATGGCTACACCTTC. This sequence encodes CASSITSPGPKDGYTF.

The chain recombines TRBV25-1 with TRBJ1-3; a possible D gene is TRBD1 (6 bases). The germline V gene encodes CDR1 MGHDK and CDR2 SYGVNS. The CDR3 has 14 amino acids. Trimming shortened V by 6 bases and J by 3 bases, and 12 bases separated the two germline ends. CDR3 bases: TGTGCCAGCAGCCTAGGGGGTTTTGGAAACACCATATATTTT. The encoded protein is CASSLGGFGNTIYF.